This is a list of T cell receptor beta chains from one sample in a study of vaccination and CD4 T cells after COVID-19. Using its own MiXCR run on the PCR reads, TCRdb lists one record per CDR3 protein. The sample has roughly 25,000 distinct CDR3 sequences, less than 40% seen once. Their target antigens are unknown. This specimen consisted of CD4+ T cells from blood, cultured in vitro, obtained about 7 months after SARS-CoV-2 vaccination. These receptors all stem from a human donor who had recovered from COVID-19. The CDR3 runs from the conserved cysteine through the conserved F or W. A D gene is named only where the DNA matches it firmly. Not all rows give a size; the values are once, few, many and, for expanded clones, a class.

V	D	length	size	J	DNA	CDR3
TRBV19	TRBD1	15	-	TRBJ1-2	TGTGCCAGTAGCAGGGGGCGCCTCGGGGTTACTGGCTACACCTTC	CASSRGRLGVTGYTF
TRBV2	TRBD2	16	-	TRBJ2-3	TGTGCCAGCAGTGGGGGACTAGCGGGAAACACAGATACGCAGTATTTT	CASSGGLAGNTDTQYF
TRBV20-1	-	14	-	TRBJ2-3	TGCAGTGCTAACCCCCAGAGGAGCACAGATACGCAGTATTTT	CSANPQRSTDTQYF
TRBV28	-	16	-	TRBJ2-1	TGTGCCAGCAGTCCGACTAGTTTCTATTCCTACAATGAGCAGTTCTTC	CASSPTSFYSYNEQFF
TRBV20-1	TRBD1	15	-	TRBJ2-1	TGCAGTGCTACCCGGACAGGGGGCGTCCCATTGGAGCAGTTCTTC	CSATRTGGVPLEQFF
TRBV20-1	-	13	-	TRBJ1-1	TGCAGTGCTAGAGCCAGGGCTAACACTGAAGCTTTCTTT	CSARARANTEAFF
TRBV15	-	13	-	TRBJ2-4	TGTGCCACCACCCAGGGGTTTGGAAACATTCAGTACTTC	CATTQGFGNIQYF
TRBV6-2/TRBV6-3	-	13	few	TRBJ1-5	TGTGCCAGCAGTTATAGAAGGGGCAAGCCCCAGCATTTT	CASSYRRGKPQHF
TRBV20-1	-	14	few	TRBJ2-7	TGCAGTGCCCTCTCACGGGAGAGCTACTACGAGCAGTACTTC	CSALSRESYYEQYF
TRBV2	TRBD2	14	-	TRBJ2-7	TGTGCCAGCTGGACTAGCGGGAGTGCCTACGAGCAGTACTTC	CASWTSGSAYEQYF
TRBV20-1	TRBD1	14	-	TRBJ1-6	TGCAGTGCTCCTAGGACAGGATCTAATTCACCCCTCCACTTT	CSAPRTGSNSPLHF
TRBV19	-	17	-	TRBJ2-1	TGTGCCAGTAGTATAGATCCCTTGGGCCCCTCCTACAATGAGCAGTTCTTC	CASSIDPLGPSYNEQFF
TRBV6-2/TRBV6-3	TRBD1	12	few	TRBJ2-1	TGTGCCAGCAAAAGGACAGGGAATGAGCAGTTCTTC	CASKRTGNEQFF
TRBV4-1	TRBD2	19	-	TRBJ2-3	TGCGCCAGCAGTCAACTAATCGGACTAGTATCCCCACCCACAGATACGCAGTATTTT	CASSQLIGLVSPPTDTQYF
TRBV19	TRBD2	18	-	TRBJ2-1	TGTGCCAGTAGTAGGGCTAGCGGGAGGGCCCAACTTTTGCATGAGCAGTTCTTC	CASSRASGRAQLLHEQFF
TRBV20-1	-	12	-	TRBJ2-3	TGCAGTGCGGCGACAGCCACAGATACGCAGTATTTT	CSAATATDTQYF
TRBV7-3	-	13	few	TRBJ2-2	TGTGCCAGCAGCACCCGTTCGGCCGGGGAGCTGTTTTTT	CASSTRSAGELFF
TRBV6-1	-	12	few	TRBJ2-7	TGTGCCAGCGGTCGCGCGAACTACGAGCAGTACTTC	CASGRANYEQYF
TRBV20-1	TRBD2	16	-	TRBJ2-1	TGCAGTGCTAGCGGGACTAGCGGGAGGGCGCGCAATGAGCAGTTCTTC	CSASGTSGRARNEQFF
TRBV20-1	TRBD1	14	medium-sized	TRBJ1-2	TGCAGTGCTACATTACCGGGACAGAGCCATGGCTACACCTTC	CSATLPGQSHGYTF
TRBV4-2	-	13	-	TRBJ2-3	TGTGCCAGCAGCTTAAGAGGGGTGGATACGCAGTATTTT	CASSLRGVDTQYF
TRBV6-1	-	14	few	TRBJ2-2	TGTGCCAGCAAAAGGGCCCAGAACACCGGGGAGCTGTTTTTT	CASKRAQNTGELFF
TRBV28	-	16	-	TRBJ1-5	TGTGCCAGCAGTCAAGGGCCCATTTGGGCACATCAGCCCCAGCATTTT	CASSQGPIWAHQPQHF
TRBV15	-	13	-	TRBJ1-1	TGTGCCACCAGCAGAGATTTTTGGGGCGAAGCTTTCTTT	CATSRDFWGEAFF
TRBV28	TRBD1	13	-	TRBJ2-7	TGTGCCAGCAGGAAGACAGGGGCCTACGAGCAGTACTTC	CASRKTGAYEQYF
TRBV20-1	-	15	-	TRBJ2-1	TGCAGTGCAGTACGGGACACCCGCTCCTACAATGAGCAGTTCTTC	CSAVRDTRSYNEQFF
TRBV28	TRBD1	14	-	TRBJ1-5	TGTGCCAGCAGTTTAGGGACAGGCAAAATGGCCCAGCATTTT	CASSLGTGKMAQHF
TRBV7-2	-	11	large	TRBJ2-3	TGTGCCAGCAGCTTAACAGATACGCAGTATTTT	CASSLTDTQYF
TRBV24-1	TRBD2	17	-	TRBJ2-1	TGTGCCACCAGTGATTCGACTAGCGGGAGGATCTGGGATGAGCAGTTCTTC	CATSDSTSGRIWDEQFF
TRBV6-1	-	14	-	TRBJ2-7	TGTGCCAGCAGTGAGGGCGGGGGCCCCTACGAGCAGTACTTC	CASSEGGGPYEQYF
TRBV20-1	TRBD2	16	-	TRBJ2-1	TGCAGTGCTCCTGTAGCGGGAGCAACCCCGGACAATGAGCAGTTCTTC	CSAPVAGATPDNEQFF
TRBV6-1	-	14	-	TRBJ1-2	TGTGCCAGCAGTGAAGTGGGAGGAGGCTATAGCTACACCTTC	CASSEVGGGYSYTF
TRBV19	-	13	few	TRBJ1-2	TGTGCCAGTCACAGGCAGCACGACTATGGCTACACCTTC	CASHRQHDYGYTF
TRBV12-3/TRBV12-4	TRBD2	15	-	TRBJ2-7	TGTGCCAGCAGTTTAGGCAGCGGGAGACTATACGAGCAGTACTTC	CASSLGSGRLYEQYF
TRBV7-8	-	12	-	TRBJ2-7	TGTGCCAGCAGCCCGTTCTCCTACGAGCAGTACTTC	CASSPFSYEQYF
TRBV6-1	-	14	-	TRBJ2-7	TGTGCCAGCAAACTGGGGGACACCACGTACGAGCAGTACTTC	CASKLGDTTYEQYF
TRBV20-1	-	12	-	TRBJ2-1	TGCAGTGCCCATCATGTGGGGGATGAGCAGTTCTTC	CSAHHVGDEQFF
TRBV6-1	TRBD2	15	-	TRBJ2-7	TGTGCCAGCAGTGAAGGAGCGGGAGCGGCCTACGAGCAGTACTTC	CASSEGAGAAYEQYF
TRBV20-1	-	14	-	TRBJ2-1	TGCAGTGCTAGTGGAGGGAGGCTTTACAATGAGCAGTTCTTC	CSASGGRLYNEQFF
TRBV20-1	-	15	-	TRBJ2-6	TGCAGTGCTACCCCGGGGACAACTGGGGCCAACGTCCTGACTTTC	CSATPGTTGANVLTF
TRBV20-1	TRBD2	16	-	TRBJ2-3	TGCAGACCTCTAGCGGGCTTCCTCAGAAACACAGATACGCAGTATTTT	CRPLAGFLRNTDTQYF
TRBV28	-	14	few	TRBJ1-1	TGTGCCAGCAGTCCACCCGGCAAGAACACTGAAGCTTTCTTT	CASSPPGKNTEAFF
TRBV7-6	TRBD2	15	few	TRBJ2-7	TGTGCCAGCAGCTCGACTAGCGGGAGATCTGGCGAGCAGTACTTC	CASSSTSGRSGEQYF
TRBV7-2	TRBD2	15	-	TRBJ2-5	TGTGCCAGCAGCTTAGCTGGGACTAATATAGGGACCCAGTACTTC	CASSLAGTNIGTQYF
TRBV6-2/TRBV6-3	-	13	few	TRBJ2-7	TGTGCCAGCAGTTACCCAGGGGTTTACGAGCAGTACTTC	CASSYPGVYEQYF
TRBV10-1	TRBD2	15	few	TRBJ2-5	TGCGCCCCCAACCCAGCGGGAGGGCCCGTAGAGACCCAGTACTTC	CAPNPAGGPVETQYF
TRBV10-3	-	16	-	TRBJ2-3	TGTGCCTCCTCGACCGACAGGGCCGGGAGTAGAGATACGCAGTATTTT	CASSTDRAGSRDTQYF
TRBV27	TRBD2	18	-	TRBJ2-5	TGTGCCAGCAGTACGGGGACTAGCGGGAGGACGACTACGGAGACCCAGTACTTC	CASSTGTSGRTTTETQYF
TRBV19	-	15	-	TRBJ2-5	TGTGCCAGTAGCCCATGGGGGGGCCTACAAGAGACCCAGTACTTC	CASSPWGGLQETQYF
TRBV20-1	TRBD1	13	-	TRBJ1-6	TGCAGTGGGACAGGGGCTATTAATTCACCCCTCCACTTT	CSGTGAINSPLHF
TRBV15	-	15	medium-sized	TRBJ1-6	TGTGCCACCAGCCATTCGGACAGCGTTAATTCACCCCTCCACTTT	CATSHSDSVNSPLHF
TRBV10-3	TRBD2	17	-	TRBJ2-5	TGTGCCATCAGTGAGTCAACTAGCGGGAGTAAACGGGAGACCCAGTACTTC	CAISESTSGSKRETQYF
TRBV5-8	-	12	few	TRBJ2-7	TGTGCCAGCAGCTCCCAGAGAGGCGAGCAGTACTTC	CASSSQRGEQYF
TRBV10-3	-	15	-	TRBJ1-1	TGTGCCATCAGTGTCGGGGAAGGTGGGAACACTGAAGCTTTCTTT	CAISVGEGGNTEAFF
TRBV6-1	-	13	-	TRBJ1-5	TGTGCCAGCCGCATTAATAGCAATCAGCCCCAGCATTTT	CASRINSNQPQHF
TRBV6-1	-	12	-	TRBJ2-7	TGTGCCAGCAGTCCGGGACTCCCCGAGCAGTACTTC	CASSPGLPEQYF
TRBV27	-	15	few	TRBJ2-7	TGTGCCAGCAGTCCCCGTCTCGGGTACCCAACGGAGCAGTACTTC	CASSPRLGYPTEQYF
TRBV7-6	-	14	few	TRBJ2-5	TGTGCCAGCAGCTTGCCGGTAGAGGGGGAGACCCAGTACTTC	CASSLPVEGETQYF
TRBV28	-	14	few	TRBJ1-5	TGTGCCAGCACTCAAGGGGGGGTTCAACAGCCCCAGCATTTT	CASTQGGVQQPQHF
TRBV20-1	-	14	-	TRBJ2-1	TGCAGTGCGGAGGGTGCGGGATTCCGCGATGAGCAGTTCTTC	CSAEGAGFRDEQFF